A single sample is the source of the 11 T cell receptor beta chains below, sequenced in a study of T cell changes during pregnancy in multiple sclerosis. Clones were sequenced by immunoSEQ multiplex PCR, and TCRdb holds only the in-frame ones, with some missing. Here the sample spans about 55,000 clones, around 94% being singletons. The source was CD8+ T cells from peripheral blood mononuclear cells, collected in the third trimester of pregnancy. These receptors were collected from a female donor with multiple sclerosis, enrolled in a pregnancy study.

V is TRBV6-4 and J is TRBJ2-2; unclear D gene. Between the trimmed V and J ends, which lost 4 bases and 4 bases, there was a span of 10 bases. Per the germline V gene, CDR1 is MRHNA and CDR2 is SNTAGT. The length of the CDR3 is 14 residues. The chain's CDR3 is CASSVWAITGELFF. Here the CDR3 DNA reads TGTGCCAGCAGTGTTTGGGCGATCACCGGGGAGCTGTTTTTT.

The chain recombines TRBV6-5 with TRBJ2-3, with D unresolved. V lost 2 bases and J 0 bases, leaving 6 bases between the germline ends. The CDR3 contains 14 residues. Germline assignment: CDR1 MNHEY and CDR2 SVGAGI. The CDR3 sequence is CASSYLGSTDTQYF. CDR3 DNA sequence: TGTGCCAGCAGTTACCTCGGGAGCACAGATACGCAGTATTTT.

This clone was seen once. The V call is TRBV6-5, the J call TRBJ2-2, with D possibly matching TRBD1 (6 bases). CDR3 length: 14 residues. Germline values: CDR1 MNHEY, CDR2 SVGAGI. Deletions cut 3 bases from V and 5 bases from J, with 10 bases between. CDR3 sequence: CASSYSGVTGELFF. In DNA, the CDR3 is TGTGCCAGCAGTTATTCAGGGGTTACCGGGGAGCTGTTTTTT.

This clone showed up just once. J is TRBJ1-1 and V is TRBV4-1; 7 nucleotides align to TRBD1. V trimming: 4 bases; J trimming: 0 bases; junction bases outside the gene matches: 5. The CDR3 sequence is 15 residues long. CDR1 and CDR2 from the germline V gene are MGHRA and YSYEKL. DNA for the CDR3: TGCGCCAGCAGCCTCGCGGGACAGTTGAACACTGAAGCTTTCTTT. The encoded protein is CASSLAGQLNTEAFF.

DNA for the CDR3: TGTGCCAGTACGGCGGGCGGGGAGCTGTTTTTT. This codes for CASTAGGELFF. The chain employs TRBV19 and TRBJ2-2, with D tentatively TRBD2 (5 bases). In germline, CDR1 is LNHDA, CDR2 SQIVND (reference sequence). The length of the CDR3 is 11 residues. The V end was cut by 7 bases, the J end by 7 bases, with 7 bases between.

J is TRBJ2-1 and V is TRBV9; 7 bases map to TRBD1. The V and J ends lost 0 bases and 8 bases, in that order; junction bases with no gene match: 5. Germline loops: CDR1 SGDLS, CDR2 YYNGEE. This CDR3 region has 14 residues. CDR3 coding DNA: TGTGCCAGCAGCGTAGGAGGGGGCCGGGATGAGCAGTTCTTC. Encoded protein: CASSVGGGRDEQFF.

The chain employs TRBV5-6 and TRBJ1-4; a possible D gene is TRBD1 (6 bases). Trimming took off 5 bases at V and 8 bases at J, with 16 bases between the two ends. This CDR3 contains 14 residues. The germline gives CDR1 SGHDT, CDR2 YYEEEE. For the CDR3, the DNA is TGTGCCAGCAGTCCAGGGGTCTGGACCGAAAAACTGTTTTTT. Translation gives CASSPGVWTEKLFF.

This clone was detected only once. The chain links TRBV4-1 to TRBJ1-1; D remains unclear. This CDR3 contains 14 residues. The V gene's germline CDR1 is MGHRA and CDR2 YSYEKL. Trimming took off 7 bases at V and 5 bases at J, with 17 bases between the two ends. The CDR3 coding sequence is TGCGCCAGCACCCCGAGGGAGGGTGGGACTGAAGCTTTCTTT. Its translation is CASTPREGGTEAFF.

The J gene is TRBJ2-6, the V gene TRBV27; tentatively, D is TRBD2 (5 bases). Between the trimmed V and J ends, which lost 4 bases and 4 bases, there was a span of 14 bases. Germline lookup yields CDR1 MNHEY and CDR2 SMNVEV (reference sequence). There are 16 residues in the CDR3. Here the CDR3 reads CASSSTNAPGANVLTF. In DNA, the CDR3 is TGTGCCAGCAGTTCGACTAATGCTCCAGGGGCCAACGTCCTGACTTTC.

V gene TRBV5-1 combines with J gene TRBJ2-7; 10 positions agree with TRBD2. Unmatched junction bases numbered 3, after V lost 2 bases and J lost 4 bases. Germline V gene lookup returns CDR1 SGHRS and CDR2 YFSETQ. The CDR3 runs to 14 residues. CDR3 DNA sequence: TGCGCCAGCAGCTTCGGACTAGCGGCTTACGAGCAGTACTTC. Translating it yields CASSFGLAAYEQYF.

V and J are TRBV7-9 and TRBJ1-2; TRBD1 agrees at 7 bases. This CDR3 contains 13 residues. With V trimmed by 5 bases and J by 3 bases, 3 bases remained unmatched. Germline CDR1 is SEHNR and CDR2 is FQNEAQ (reference sequence). CDR3 DNA: TGTGCCAGCAGCCTAGGGACAGACTATGGCTACACCTTC. It encodes CASSLGTDYGYTF.